This TCR beta chain is drawn from a study of memory CD4+ T cells and cytomegalovirus serostatus. The V end was cut by 2 bases, the J end by 4 bases, with 5 bases between. Germline loops: CDR1 MDHEN, CDR2 SYDVKM. The CDR3 covers 12 residues. Single viable CD3+CD4+CD8-CD45RO+ cells were sorted as the memory CD4+ T cells. Donors' CMV status reflects serum IgG against pp150, pp28, p38, p52. Measured with immunoSEQ multiplex PCR; TCRdb has only the in-frame clones, and not every one. This sample has just under 60,000 clones, with 81% found just once. The chain recombines TRBV28 with TRBJ1-2, with D unclear. The clonotype was recovered from an adult in good health and CMV-seronegative. Input material: memory CD4+ T cells from blood. The CDR3 sequence: CASSLELYGYTF. CDR3 in DNA: TGTGCCAGCAGTTTAGAGCTCTATGGCTACACCTTC.